This T cell receptor (beta chain) was sequenced during a study of T cell repertoires in cytomegalovirus infection. This clonotype was counted between two and nine times. Its antigen is not identified. TCRdb re-analysed the reads in MiXCR, keeping a single row per CDR3 protein. The sample has about 890,000 distinct CDR3 sequences, approximately 31% seen once. CDR3 length: 15 amino acids. V was trimmed by 5 bases and J by 0 bases, leaving 13 bases between them. Germline V gene sequence: CDR1 SGHVS, CDR2 FNYEAQ. Study results and limitations: CMV-specific TCR beta clonotypes restricted by HLA-C were the ones dominating the ex vivo response.

The TCR originated in a human donor in good health (CMV status not recorded). Some clones in this sample may be carry-over from other donors' samples. Sample: cultured CD8+ T cells from PBMCs, taken from culture after CMV antigen stimulation. J is TRBJ1-2 and V is TRBV7-6, with D hard to call. The CDR3 bases are TGTGCCAGCAGCCCCGAGCGAGGGCCTAACTATGGCTACACCTTC. Translating gives CASSPERGPNYGYTF.